The 23 T cell receptor beta chains listed next were all sequenced from one sample in a study of blood T cell repertoires in COVID-19. Using immunoSEQ multiplex PCR, the repertoire was profiled, and TCRdb retains in-frame clones only, with some absent. The sample includes some 320,000 clones, 85% of them seen just once. The sequencing input was peripheral blood. These receptors originate from a human donor in a cohort sampled during active COVID-19.

The chain recombines TRBV6-5 with TRBJ1-1; D perhaps matches TRBD1 (5 bases). Per the germline V gene, CDR1 is MNHEY and CDR2 is SVGAGI. This CDR3 has 14 residues. The V end was cut by 5 bases, the J end by 4 bases, with 14 bases between. This CDR3 reads CASSRNDGGTEAFF. CDR3 coding DNA: TGTGCCAGCAGTCGCAACGACGGGGGCACTGAAGCTTTCTTT.

This rearrangement joins TRBV5-1 to TRBJ1-1, with D unclear. V lost 4 bases to trimming and J lost 1 base, with 8 bases between them. Germline CDR1 and CDR2: SGHRS and YFSETQ. The length of the CDR3 is 13 residues. The CDR3 nucleotides read TGCGCCAGCAGCCAAGGGAGGAACACTGAAGCTTTCTTT. Its protein product is CASSQGRNTEAFF. Full variable domain (remainder filled in from reference TRBV5-1 and TRBJ1-1): KAGVTQTPRYLIKTRGQQVTLSCSPISGHRSVSWYQQTPGQGLQFLFEYFSETQRNKGNFPGRFSGRQFSNSRSEMNVSTLELGDSALYLCASSQGRNTEAFFGQGTRLTVV.

The CDR3 spells CASSLGDRITEAFF. CDR3 DNA: TGTGCCAGCAGCTTAGGGGACAGGATCACTGAAGCTTTCTTT. The genes are TRBV7-9 and TRBJ1-1; 8 bases agree with TRBD1. Germline assignment: CDR1 SEHNR and CDR2 FQNEAQ (reference sequence). The V and J ends lost 1 base and 4 bases, in that order; junction bases with no gene match: 2. CDR3 size: 14 residues.

This chain connects TRBV3-1 (or the pseudogene TRBV3-2) to TRBJ1-3; TRBD1 agrees at 8 bases. CDR1 and CDR2 from the germline V gene are LGHDT and YNNKEL (reference sequence). The trim removed 6 bases at V and 7 bases at J, leaving 8 bases unmatched. The CDR3 loop spans 14 amino acids. CDR3 nucleotides: TGTGCCAGCAGTTACACACAGGGGGACAACACCATATATTTT. Protein product: CASSYTQGDNTIYF.

The rearrangement joins TRBV3-1 (or the pseudogene TRBV3-2) to TRBJ1-4, with no clear D. CDR1 LGHDT and CDR2 YNNKEL come from the germline V gene (reference sequence). With 2 bases removed from V and 2 bases from J, the gap between germline ends came to 9 bases. CDR3 length equals 15 residues. DNA for the CDR3: TGTGCCAGCAGCCAAAGAGTCGGTACTAATGAAAAACTGTTTTTT. Protein sequence: CASSQRVGTNEKLFF.

The V gene is TRBV5-4, the J gene TRBJ1-2; maybe TRBD1 (5 bases). Germline lookup yields CDR1 SGHNT and CDR2 YYREEE (reference sequence). The CDR3 is made up of 15 amino acids. Trimming pared 2 bases from V and 3 bases from J, leaving 14 bases between. The CDR3 DNA reads TGTGCCAGCAGCTTCGTCCAGGGCTTAGACTATGGCTACACCTTC. Translation: CASSFVQGLDYGYTF.

The CDR3 reads CSASRTVNEKLFF. The CDR3 bases are TGCAGTGCTAGTCGGACAGTTAATGAAAAACTGTTTTTT. The chain joins TRBV20-1 to TRBJ1-4; the D gene is possibly TRBD1 (6 bases). Trimming stripped 3 bases from V and 4 bases from J, with 9 bases between. The CDR3 is 13 amino acids. CDR1 and CDR2 (germline): DFQATT, SNEGSKA (reference sequence).

This rearrangement joins TRBV2 to TRBJ2-3, with D hard to call. This CDR3 comprises 14 residues. Germline assignment: CDR1 SNHLY and CDR2 FYNNEI. V gave up 8 bases and J gave up 0 bases, with 12 bases separating them. The CDR3 region is CASFGRKSTDTQYF. The CDR3 nucleotides read TGTGCCAGCTTTGGCAGAAAGAGCACAGATACGCAGTATTTT.

The gene calls are TRBV27 and TRBJ1-5; the D gene is possibly TRBD1 (5 bases). The germline V gene has CDR1 MNHEY and CDR2 SMNVEV (reference sequence). V was shortened by 8 bases and J by 4 bases, with 15 bases between the two germline ends. The CDR3 sequence is 14 residues long. The CDR3 loop reads CASWGTGTNQPQHF. In DNA, the CDR3 is TGTGCCAGCTGGGGCACTGGTACAAATCAGCCCCAGCATTTT.

The chain has TRBV5-1 and TRBJ1-2; D ambiguous. Trimming pared 0 bases from V and 6 bases from J, leaving 18 bases between. The CDR3 is 16 amino acids. Germline values: CDR1 SGHRS, CDR2 YFSETQ. The chain's CDR3 is CASSLGPLEGLNGYTF. CDR3 nucleotide sequence: TGCGCCAGCAGCTTGGGCCCTTTAGAGGGCCTGAATGGCTACACCTTC.

The chain combines TRBV12-5 with TRBJ2-7, with 7 bases fitting TRBD1. CDR3 size: 13 residues. The germline CDR1 and CDR2 sequences are LGHNT and FRNRAP. Trimming cost V 2 bases and J 12 bases; bases outside gene matches: 10. The CDR3 is CASGLTLGQEWYF. The CDR3 region has the DNA TGTGCTAGTGGTTTGACGCTCGGACAGGAGTGGTACTTC. The whole variable domain, filled in from reference TRBV12-5 and TRBJ2-7, reads DARVTQTPRHKVTEMGQEVTMRCQPILGHNTVFWYRQTMMQGLELLAYFRNRAPLDDSGMPKDRFSAEMPDATLATLKIQPSEPRDSAVYFCASGLTLGQEWYFGPGTRLTVT.

The J gene is TRBJ2-7, the V gene TRBV5-1; possibly TRBD1 for D (5 bases). In germline, CDR1 is SGHRS, CDR2 YFSETQ. V was cut by 3 bases and J by 5 bases, with 21 bases left in between. CDR3 length: 16 residues. CDR3 sequence reads: CASSSYRSGSLDEQYF. In DNA form, the CDR3 reads TGCGCCAGCAGCTCCTATCGTTCAGGGTCCCTGGACGAGCAGTACTTC.

V and J are TRBV5-6 and TRBJ1-4, with a weak D call TRBD1 (6 bases). The V gene's germline CDR1 is SGHDT and CDR2 YYEEEE. Trimming left V 4 bases short and J 4 bases short, with 14 bases between. This CDR3 region has 15 residues. CDR3 region: CASSRAGGGNEKLFF. The CDR3 nucleotides read TGTGCCAGCAGCCGGGCGGGGGGCGGTAATGAAAAACTGTTTTTT.

This chain uses TRBV6-6 with TRBJ1-6; 7 bases align to TRBD1. This CDR3 comprises 13 residues. Germline V CDR1 and CDR2: MNHNY, SVGAGI (reference sequence). After removal of 8 bases from V and 9 bases from J, the junction contained 7 bases not matched to a gene. In DNA, the CDR3 is TGTGCCAGCCGTGACAGGGACGGTTCACCCCTCCACTTT. This translates into CASRDRDGSPLHF.

The sample holds one count of this clone. This sequence joins TRBV27 and TRBJ1-5; D is perhaps TRBD1 (5 bases). The CDR3 loop spans 14 amino acids. The V gene lost 9 bases and the J gene lost 0 bases, with 12 bases spanning the gap. Germline values: CDR1 MNHEY, CDR2 SMNVEV (reference sequence). The CDR3 DNA reads TGTGCCAGAGACAGAGTTTATAGCAATCAGCCCCAGCATTTT. This gives the protein CARDRVYSNQPQHF.

This rearrangement joins TRBV5-1 to TRBJ1-5, with D unclear. V lost 4 bases and J 7 bases, leaving 12 bases between the germline ends. This CDR3 is 13 amino acids long. CDR1 and CDR2 (germline): SGHRS, YFSETQ. CDR3 amino acids: CASSGNTGQPQHF. The CDR3 region has the DNA TGCGCCAGCAGCGGGAACACGGGGCAGCCCCAGCATTTT. The complete variable domain, with remaining parts taken from reference TRBV5-1 and TRBJ1-5, reads KAGVTQTPRYLIKTRGQQVTLSCSPISGHRSVSWYQQTPGQGLQFLFEYFSETQRNKGNFPGRFSGRQFSNSRSEMNVSTLELGDSALYLCASSGNTGQPQHFGDGTRLSIL.

The chain recombines TRBV24-1 with TRBJ2-1; TRBD2 might be the D (5 bases). Germline CDR1 and CDR2: KGHDR and SFDVKD. The V gene lost 5 bases and the J gene lost 1 base, with 8 bases spanning the gap. This CDR3 comprises 14 residues. The CDR3 DNA sequence: TGTGCCACCAGTGCGGGGTCTTCCTACAATGAGCAGTTCTTC. Protein product: CATSAGSSYNEQFF.

V is TRBV7-9 and J is TRBJ2-5, with D maybe TRBD1 (5 bases). Germline-derived CDR1 and CDR2 are SEHNR and FQNEAQ (reference sequence). The germline V and J ends were trimmed by 9 bases and 3 bases, with 8 bases remaining between them. The CDR3 is made up of 11 amino acids. CDR3 amino acids: CASQGKETQYF. The CDR3 DNA reads as TGTGCCAGTCAGGGTAAAGAGACCCAGTACTTC.

The chain links TRBV9 to TRBJ1-1, with 8 bases aligning to TRBD1. V was clipped by 4 bases and J by 9 bases; unmatched bases: 5. The CDR3 sequence is 12 residues long. Germline-derived CDR1 and CDR2 are SGDLS and YYNGEE. This CDR3 reads CASSTGTGQAFF. The CDR3 DNA reads TGTGCCAGCAGCACGGGGACAGGTCAAGCTTTCTTT.

This sequence joins TRBV5-3 and TRBJ2-7; D gene ambiguous. TRBV5-3 is an open reading frame whose function is uncertain. Trimming shortened V by 6 bases and J by 6 bases, and 13 bases separated the two germline ends. The CDR3 runs to 12 residues. The CDR3 loop is CARTQVVGEQYF. In nucleotides, the CDR3 is TGTGCCAGAACCCAGGTTGTGGGCGAGCAGTACTTC.

This clone was recorded a few times. The chain recombines TRBV6-5 with TRBJ1-3; D unresolved. This CDR3 contains 15 residues. V dropped 5 bases and J dropped 1 base, with 12 bases sitting between them. Germline V gene sequence: CDR1 MNHEY, CDR2 SVGAGI. The CDR3 protein is CASSRADTSGNTIYF. The CDR3 nucleotides are TGTGCCAGCAGTCGCGCCGACACTTCTGGAAACACCATATATTTT.

The rearrangement joins TRBV29-1 to TRBJ2-4; TRBD1 agrees at 10 bases. The CDR3 extends over 13 amino acids. The J segment lost 7 bases and the V segment lost 6 bases, leaving 6 bases of the junction unmatched. Germline lookup yields CDR1 SQVTM and CDR2 ANQGSEA. The CDR3 is CSVRPTGGNIQYF. Written as DNA, the CDR3 is TGCAGCGTCAGACCGACAGGGGGCAACATTCAGTACTTC.

V usage is TRBV6-5 and J usage is TRBJ2-3, with D perhaps matching TRBD2 (7 bases). Germline V gene sequence: CDR1 MNHEY, CDR2 SVGAGI. V was pared by 6 bases and J by 0 bases, with 13 bases between. The CDR3 extends over 15 amino acids. The CDR3 DNA follows: TGTGCCAGCAGCCGACGGGGGGCTAGCACAGATACGCAGTATTTT. Its translation: CASSRRGASTDTQYF.